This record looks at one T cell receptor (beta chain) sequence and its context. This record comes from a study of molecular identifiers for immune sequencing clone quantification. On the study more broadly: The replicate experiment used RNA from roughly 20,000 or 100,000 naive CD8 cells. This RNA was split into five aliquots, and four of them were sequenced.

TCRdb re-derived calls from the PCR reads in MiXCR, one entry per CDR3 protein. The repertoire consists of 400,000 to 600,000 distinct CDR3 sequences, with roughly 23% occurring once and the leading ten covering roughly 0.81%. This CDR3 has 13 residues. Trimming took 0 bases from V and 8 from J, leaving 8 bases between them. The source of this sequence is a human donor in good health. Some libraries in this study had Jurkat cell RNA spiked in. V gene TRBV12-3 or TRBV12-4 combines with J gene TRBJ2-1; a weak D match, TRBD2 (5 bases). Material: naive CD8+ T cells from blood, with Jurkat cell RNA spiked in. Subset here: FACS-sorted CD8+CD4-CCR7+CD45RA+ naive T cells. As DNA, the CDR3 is TGTGCCAGCAGTTTAGCGGAGGCACATGAGCAGTTCTTC. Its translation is CASSLAEAHEQFF.